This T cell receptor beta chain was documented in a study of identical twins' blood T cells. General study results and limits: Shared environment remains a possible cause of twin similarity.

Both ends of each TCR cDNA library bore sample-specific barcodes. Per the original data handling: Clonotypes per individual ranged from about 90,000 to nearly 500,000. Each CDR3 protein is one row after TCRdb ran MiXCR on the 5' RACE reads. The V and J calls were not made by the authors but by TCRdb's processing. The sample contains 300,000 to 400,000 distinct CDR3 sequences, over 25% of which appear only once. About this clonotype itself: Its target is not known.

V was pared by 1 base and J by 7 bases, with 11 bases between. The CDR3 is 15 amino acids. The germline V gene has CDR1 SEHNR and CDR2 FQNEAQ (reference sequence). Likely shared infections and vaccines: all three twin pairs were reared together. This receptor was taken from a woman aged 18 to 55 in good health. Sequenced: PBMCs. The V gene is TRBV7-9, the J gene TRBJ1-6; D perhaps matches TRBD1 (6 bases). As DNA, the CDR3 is TGTGCCAGCAGCTTAGTACAGGGAATCAATTCACCCCTCCACTTT. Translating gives CASSLVQGINSPLHF.